A single sample is the source of the 24 T cell receptor beta chains below, sequenced in a study of T cell responses to AZD1222 COVID-19 vaccine. Only in-frame clones appear in the TCRdb table, and some are missing; sequencing was by immunoSEQ multiplex PCR. The data show some 54,000 clones, about 89% seen once. The material was peripheral blood, obtained on day 0 of AZD1222 vaccination. The receptors here all came from an adult in good health.

The rearrangement links TRBV18 to TRBJ2-3; no clear D gene. V was pared by 2 bases and J by 3 bases, with 9 bases between. The CDR3 is 14 amino acids. Germline V gene data show CDR1 as KGHSH and CDR2 as LQKENI. Written as DNA, the CDR3 is TGTGCCAGCTCACCAGTCTTCGCAACAGATACGCAGTATTTT. Translation gives CASSPVFATDTQYF.

The CDR3 spells CASSQGTRVAGNTIYF. The CDR3 nucleotides read TGCGCCAGCAGCCAAGGGACACGGGTCGCTGGAAACACCATATATTTT. This chain joins TRBV4-1 and TRBJ1-3; D perhaps matches TRBD1 (5 bases). This CDR3 region has 16 residues. Deletions cut 1 base from V and 2 bases from J, with 12 bases between. The germline gives CDR1 MGHRA, CDR2 YSYEKL.

This sequence joins TRBV14 and TRBJ2-1, with 8 bases matching TRBD2. This CDR3 has 15 amino acids. Per germline, CDR1 SGHDN and CDR2 FVKESK. V was pared by 0 bases and J by 7 bases, with 5 bases of the junction left unmatched. In DNA form, the CDR3 reads TGTGCCAGCAGCCAAGATACTAGCGGCCTTAATGAGCAGTTCTTC. This encodes CASSQDTSGLNEQFF. Drawing the rest from reference TRBV14 and TRBJ2-1, the complete variable domain is EAGVTQFPSHSVIEKGQTVTLRCDPISGHDNLYWYRRVMGKEIKFLLHFVKESKQDESGMPNNRFLAERTGGTYSTLKVQPAELEDSGVYFCASSQDTSGLNEQFFGPGTRLTVL.

The J gene is TRBJ1-2, the V gene TRBV5-1; a possible D gene is TRBD1 (5 bases). Germline loops: CDR1 SGHRS, CDR2 YFSETQ. The CDR3 consists of 15 residues. Trimming shortened V by 4 bases and J by 3 bases, and 16 bases separated the two germline ends. The CDR3 nucleotides read TGCGCCAGCAGCGTTTCTGAGGGGTATTACTATGGCTACACCTTC. Its protein product is CASSVSEGYYYGYTF. Variable domain in full (rest from reference TRBV5-1 and TRBJ1-2): KAGVTQTPRYLIKTRGQQVTLSCSPISGHRSVSWYQQTPGQGLQFLFEYFSETQRNKGNFPGRFSGRQFSNSRSEMNVSTLELGDSALYLCASSVSEGYYYGYTFGSGTRLTVV.

This chain joins TRBV28 and TRBJ1-2; D might be TRBD1 (5 bases). The V gene lost 3 bases and the J gene lost 5 bases, with 10 bases spanning the gap. The CDR3 covers 13 residues. Germline CDR1 reads MDHEN; CDR2 reads SYDVKM. This chain's CDR3 is CASSLGRRYGYTF. For the CDR3, the DNA is TGTGCCAGCAGTTTGGGACGTCGGTATGGCTACACCTTC.

The chain carries TRBV28 and TRBJ1-3, with 7 bases identical to TRBD1. The CDR3 has 14 amino acids. J was trimmed by 2 bases and V by 10 bases; bases with no gene match: 8. Germline V gives CDR1 MDHEN, CDR2 SYDVKM. The CDR3, as DNA: TGTGCCACCGCCATAGGGGGCGCTGGAAACACCATATATTTT. Encoded protein: CATAIGGAGNTIYF.

The chain carries TRBV27 and TRBJ1-6, with D possibly matching TRBD1 (6 bases). This CDR3 region has 15 residues. The germline gives CDR1 MNHEY, CDR2 SMNVEV (reference sequence). With 7 bases removed from V and 7 bases from J, the gap between germline ends came to 17 bases. CDR3: CASTPGGARNSPLHF. The CDR3 region has the DNA TGTGCCAGCACCCCCGGGGGGGCGAGAAATTCACCCCTCCACTTT.

The gene calls are TRBV28 and TRBJ2-1; the match to TRBD2 covers 12 bases. Trimming cost V 6 bases and J 9 bases; bases outside gene matches: 6. From germline, CDR1 is MDHEN and CDR2 SYDVKM. The CDR3 extends over 14 amino acids. For the CDR3, the DNA is TGTGCCAGCAGGACTAGCGGGAGTTCCGGTGAGCAGTTCTTC. The encoded protein is CASRTSGSSGEQFF. The variable domain in full, with the rest retrieved from reference TRBV28 and TRBJ2-1, is DVKVTQSSRYLVKRTGEKVFLECVQDMDHENMFWYRQDPGLGLRLIYFSYDVKMKEKGDIPEGYSVSREKKERFSLILESASTNQTSMYLCASRTSGSSGEQFFGPGTRLTVL.

The V call is TRBV25-1, the J call TRBJ2-3; TRBD2 might be the D (7 bases). The CDR3 is made up of 15 amino acids. V shed 7 bases and J shed 3 bases, with 17 bases lying between them. The germline gives CDR1 MGHDK, CDR2 SYGVNS. The CDR3 sequence: CASMGGLGVTDTQYF. The DNA for the CDR3 is TGTGCCAGCATGGGGGGGCTAGGAGTAACAGATACGCAGTATTTT.

This clone was counted a single time. The chain uses TRBV5-5 and TRBJ2-7; D ambiguous. There are 15 residues in the CDR3. V was trimmed by 0 bases and J by 5 bases, leaving 15 bases between them. Looked up from germline, CDR1 is SGHKS and CDR2 is YYEKEE (reference sequence). CDR3 residues: CASSLVLFPPNEQYF. The CDR3 DNA is TGTGCCAGCAGCTTGGTTCTATTCCCACCAAACGAGCAGTACTTC.

This chain links TRBV19 with TRBJ2-1; TRBD2 matches 9 bases. CDR1 LNHDA and CDR2 SQIVND come from the germline V gene (reference sequence). The CDR3 is made up of 16 amino acids. The trim removed 4 bases at V and 4 bases at J, leaving 8 bases unmatched. CDR3 in amino acids: CASSNAWREGYNEQFF. Here the CDR3 DNA reads TGTGCCAGTAGTAATGCATGGCGGGAGGGATACAATGAGCAGTTCTTC. The full variable domain, in which reference TRBV19 and TRBJ2-1 provide the parts outside the CDR3, is DGGITQSPKYLFRKEGQNVTLSCEQNLNHDAMYWYRQDPGQGLRLIYYSQIVNDFQKGDIAEGYSVSREKKESFPLTVTSAQKNPTAFYLCASSNAWREGYNEQFFGPGTRLTVL.

V and J are TRBV5-1 and TRBJ2-2; D not resolved. CDR1 is SGHRS, CDR2 YFSETQ, per germline. Trimming shortened V by 0 bases and J by 5 bases, and 8 bases separated the two germline ends. The CDR3 length is 14 residues. The CDR3 region has the DNA TGCGCCAGCAGCTTGGCCATCAGAACCGGGGAGCTGTTTTTT. Encoded protein: CASSLAIRTGELFF.

This chain uses TRBV27 with TRBJ2-2; no clear D. V gave up 3 bases and J gave up 4 bases, with 3 bases separating them. Per the germline V gene, CDR1 is MNHEY and CDR2 is SMNVEV (reference sequence). CDR3 length: 12 amino acids. CDR3 sequence reads: CASSFVTGELFF. Written as DNA, the CDR3 is TGTGCCAGCAGTTTCGTCACCGGGGAGCTGTTTTTT.

This chain links TRBV18 with TRBJ2-7, with TRBD1 as a possible D gene (6 bases). The length of the CDR3 is 16 residues. Germline V gene sequence: CDR1 KGHSH, CDR2 LQKENI. V was shortened by 0 bases and J by 3 bases, with 15 bases between the two germline ends. The CDR3 DNA sequence: TGTGCCAGCTCACCACCGGCAGGGGATGGACTCTACGAGCAGTACTTC. Encoded protein: CASSPPAGDGLYEQYF.

The chain has TRBV12-3 or TRBV12-4 and TRBJ2-7; D remains ambiguous. With 3 bases removed from V and 6 bases from J, the gap between germline ends came to 12 bases. This CDR3 has 13 residues. The CDR3 loop is CASSFPFSSEQYF. CDR3 DNA: TGTGCCAGCAGTTTTCCTTTTTCTTCCGAGCAGTACTTC.

The chain combines TRBV6-2 or TRBV6-3 with TRBJ1-5, with D possibly matching TRBD1 (5 bases). The germline V gene has CDR1 MNHEY and CDR2 SVGEGT. The V gene lost 2 bases and the J gene lost 9 bases, with 11 bases spanning the gap. This CDR3 contains 13 residues. CDR3 loop: CASSYPTRVPQHF. CDR3 nucleotide sequence: TGTGCCAGCAGTTACCCAACCAGGGTGCCCCAGCATTTT.

The V gene is TRBV7-2, the J gene TRBJ2-3, with 7 bases that match TRBD1. This CDR3 has 17 amino acids. Losses at the gene ends were 1 base for V and 7 bases for J; bases not matched to a gene: 14. Germline V gene sequence: CDR1 SGHTA, CDR2 FQGNSA. CDR3 nucleotides: TGTGCCAGCAGCTTAGGAGGATACCGAGGGGGCCCAAATACGCAGTATTTT. Protein product: CASSLGGYRGGPNTQYF.

V gene TRBV6-2 or TRBV6-3 combines with J gene TRBJ1-5, with D uncertain. Germline V lookup: CDR1 MNHEY, CDR2 SVGEGT. This CDR3 has 15 residues. The V end was cut by 6 bases, the J end by 6 bases, with 18 bases between. The CDR3 is CASSPTRTTGQPQHF. DNA of the CDR3: TGTGCCAGCAGCCCAACACGGACGACGGGTCAGCCCCAGCATTTT.

In the case of this clone: This sample includes further DNA sequences coding for the same CDR3. This sequence joins TRBV19 and TRBJ1-1; 10 nucleotides match TRBD1. With 5 bases clipped from V and 4 bases from J, the junction kept 4 bases outside the gene matches. Germline V lookup: CDR1 LNHDA, CDR2 SQIVND (reference sequence). The CDR3 runs 14 residues. The CDR3: CASSPGQGSTEAFF. CDR3 sequence (DNA): TGTGCCAGTAGTCCGGGACAGGGGAGCACTGAAGCTTTCTTT.

Only one count was recorded for this clone. V is TRBV9 and J is TRBJ1-4, with D maybe TRBD1 (6 bases). Between the trimmed V and J ends, which lost 3 bases and 8 bases, there was a span of 11 bases. Germline V CDR1 and CDR2: SGDLS, YYNGEE. This CDR3 contains 13 residues. The CDR3 nucleotides are TGTGCCAGCAGCGCTAGACAGGAGGAAAAACTGTTTTTT. The encoded protein is CASSARQEEKLFF.

The rearrangement joins TRBV4-1 to TRBJ2-1, with TRBD1 matching over 8 bases. CDR1 is MGHRA, CDR2 YSYEKL, per germline. J gave up 5 bases and V 4 bases, and 10 bases lay outside the gene matches. The CDR3 is 16 amino acids. The CDR3 sequence is CASSPIQGVKNNEQFF. The CDR3 DNA sequence: TGCGCCAGCAGCCCTATACAGGGGGTTAAAAACAATGAGCAGTTCTTC.

This chain uses TRBV4-1 with TRBJ1-2, with D unclear. This CDR3 is built from 15 residues. CDR1 is MGHRA, CDR2 YSYEKL, per germline. V was pared by 0 bases and J by 5 bases, with 13 bases between. For the CDR3, the DNA is TGCGCCAGCAGCCAAGACTCGCTAGCCAGGTATGGCTACACCTTC. Translation gives CASSQDSLARYGYTF.

This clone was seen once. CDR3 protein: CATEAYNEQFF. The CDR3 bases are TGTGCCACCGAAGCATACAATGAGCAGTTCTTC. This sequence joins TRBV24-1 and TRBJ2-1; D remains unclear. CDR3 length: 11 residues. V was pared by 9 bases and J by 4 bases, with 6 bases between. CDR1 KGHDR and CDR2 SFDVKD come from the germline V gene.

Points on this clone: This same CDR3 is encoded by further DNA sequences in the sample. The CDR3 protein is CASSLDLGTSRNEAFF. The CDR3 DNA sequence: TGTGCCAGCAGCTTGGACCTGGGGACATCGAGGAATGAAGCTTTCTTT. V usage is TRBV5-8 and J usage is TRBJ1-1; D is perhaps TRBD1 (6 bases). The CDR3 loop spans 16 amino acids. Trimming shortened V by 0 bases and J by 7 bases, and 19 bases separated the two germline ends. Germline V gene data show CDR1 as SGHTS and CDR2 as YDEGEE.